This entry lists 15 T cell receptor beta chains sequenced from one sample in a study of blood T cell repertoires in COVID-19 (dated by TCRdb to the early 2020s). The library came from the immunoSEQ multiplex PCR assay. The source is immuneACCESS, and TCRdb retained only in-frame sequences with V and J called. Part of the clones is not carried over; for the studies checked, unresolved V genes explain less than half of this, and the remainder is unexplained. Present in this sample are approximately 280,000 clones, nearly 90% of which were seen just once. In total, the top ten clones hold around 1.7% of the sample. The source material was PBMCs or T cells enriched from blood (not recorded which). These receptors originate from a woman aged 18-29 years with acute COVID-19.

V and J are TRBV28 and TRBJ1-2, with 7 bases that match TRBD1. Germline CDR1 is MDHEN and CDR2 is SYDVKM. The CDR3 length is 13 residues. The V and J ends lost 5 bases and 7 bases, in that order; junction bases with no gene match: 7. The CDR3 here is CASSLSRQGGYTF. DNA for the CDR3: TGTGCCAGCAGTCTTTCCCGACAGGGTGGCTACACCTTC.

The rearrangement joins TRBV29-1 to TRBJ1-1; 7 bases line up with TRBD1. The CDR3 covers 12 residues. CDR1 and CDR2 from the germline V gene are SQVTM and ANQGSEA. Germline trimming cut 8 bases from V and 4 bases from J; bases unmatched to any gene: 7. In DNA, the CDR3 is TGCAGCATCAACAGGGGTATCACTGAAGCTTTCTTT. Translating gives CSINRGITEAFF.

This clone was seen only a few times. This chain uses TRBV30 with TRBJ2-7; 9 nucleotides match TRBD1. The CDR3 is 14 amino acids. Germline values: CDR1 GTSNPN, CDR2 SVGIG (reference sequence). The V and J ends lost 2 bases and 4 bases, in that order; junction bases with no gene match: 6. CDR3 sequence (DNA): TGTGCCTGGAGTCCCGGGACAGGGAAATACGAGCAGTACTTC. Translated, it gives CAWSPGTGKYEQYF.

This clone was counted at least ten times. The chain has TRBV5-1 and TRBJ1-4; D is perhaps TRBD1 (6 bases). Germline V gives CDR1 SGHRS, CDR2 YFSETQ. The CDR3 totals 15 residues. V was pared by 1 base and J by 7 bases, with 14 bases between. For the CDR3, the DNA is TGCGCCAGCAGCTTGTGGGCAGGGGAAGGTGAAAAACTGTTTTTT. As protein: CASSLWAGEGEKLFF.

The chain recombines TRBV6-5 with TRBJ1-3, with unresolved D. This CDR3 is 13 amino acids long. V lost 6 bases and J lost 4, with 10 bases in between. CDR1 and CDR2 from the germline V gene are MNHEY and SVGAGI. For the CDR3, the DNA is TGTGCCAGCAGCCCGGGGAGAGGAAACACCATATATTTT. Its protein product is CASSPGRGNTIYF.

The chain recombines TRBV5-5 with TRBJ1-5; D is undetermined. V was pared by 1 base and J by 7 bases, with 12 bases between. The CDR3 consists of 14 residues. Germline V gives CDR1 SGHKS, CDR2 YYEKEE (reference sequence). CDR3: CASSLSPGKQPQHF. The CDR3 nucleotides read TGTGCCAGCAGCTTGTCACCAGGAAAGCAGCCCCAGCATTTT.

The genes are TRBV27 and TRBJ1-5; D not certain. The germline V and J ends were trimmed by 8 bases and 5 bases, with 13 bases remaining between them. Germline values: CDR1 MNHEY, CDR2 SMNVEV (reference sequence). CDR3 length equals 13 residues. CDR3 DNA sequence: TGTGCCAGCCGCCAATCGGTACATCAGCCCCAGCATTTT. This sequence encodes CASRQSVHQPQHF.

This rearrangement joins TRBV27 to TRBJ2-1; TRBD2 matches at 7 bases. The length of the CDR3 is 14 residues. Looked up from germline, CDR1 is MNHEY and CDR2 is SMNVEV (reference sequence). Trimming removed 5 bases from V and 4 bases from J; junction bases left unmatched: 5. This chain's CDR3 is CASSTRGEYNEQFF. The CDR3 region has the DNA TGTGCCAGCAGTACCCGGGGGGAATACAATGAGCAGTTCTTC.

The chain links TRBV4-1 to TRBJ1-2; 7 bases agree with TRBD1. The V gene end was trimmed by 0 bases and the J gene end by 14 bases; junction bases not matched to a gene: 18. Per the germline V gene, CDR1 is MGHRA and CDR2 is YSYEKL. The CDR3 spans 16 residues. The CDR3 loop is CASSQDLALRDSALTF. CDR3 DNA sequence: TGCGCCAGCAGCCAAGATCTAGCCTTGAGGGACAGCGCCCTGACCTTC.

J is TRBJ2-3 and V is TRBV15; 10 bases are shared with TRBD2. This CDR3 comprises 19 residues. V dropped 3 bases and J dropped 6; count of bases not matched to a gene: 18. Germline V gene lookup returns CDR1 LNHNV and CDR2 YYDKDF (reference sequence). The CDR3 DNA reads TGTGCCACCAGCAGCTCCCTGGCTCGTCTAGCGGGAGACTTGGATACGCAGTATTTT. Amino acids: CATSSSLARLAGDLDTQYF.

Only one count was recorded for this clone. The rearrangement links TRBV2 to TRBJ1-1; 9 nucleotides agree with TRBD1. Germline lookup yields CDR1 SNHLY and CDR2 FYNNEI. The CDR3 contains 15 residues. V lost 4 bases and J lost 4; bases outside the gene matches: 7. The CDR3, as DNA: TGTGCCAGCAGTGTAAGGACAGGGGACTTCACTGAAGCTTTCTTT. Translated, it gives CASSVRTGDFTEAFF.

The rearrangement joins TRBV28 to TRBJ1-1, with 9 bases matching TRBD1. The CDR3 sequence is 14 residues long. The V gene's germline CDR1 is MDHEN and CDR2 SYDVKM. J lost 4 bases, V lost 3 bases, and 3 bases had no gene match. The CDR3 DNA reads as TGTGCCAGCAGTTTGACAGGGGGAAGCACTGAAGCTTTCTTT. Translation: CASSLTGGSTEAFF. The full variable domain, in which reference TRBV28 and TRBJ1-1 provide the parts outside the CDR3, is DVKVTQSSRYLVKRTGEKVFLECVQDMDHENMFWYRQDPGLGLRLIYFSYDVKMKEKGDIPEGYSVSREKKERFSLILESASTNQTSMYLCASSLTGGSTEAFFGQGTRLTVV.

The chain employs TRBV6-2 or TRBV6-3 and TRBJ2-2; no reliable D call. Trimming cost V 0 bases and J 2 bases, with 7 bases left between them. The germline CDR1 and CDR2 sequences are MNHEY and SVGEGT. This CDR3 is built from 15 residues. CDR3 region: CASSYSGSNTGELFF. CDR3 coding DNA: TGTGCCAGCAGTTACTCTGGCAGTAACACCGGGGAGCTGTTTTTT.

J is TRBJ2-1 and V is TRBV11-2; 11 bases match TRBD2. The CDR3 sequence is 17 residues long. Germline CDR1 is SGHAT and CDR2 is FQNNGV. J gave up 2 bases and V 1 base, and 4 bases lay outside the gene matches. Written as DNA, the CDR3 is TGTGCCAGCAGCTTAGCCAATAGCGGGAGGGCCTACAATGAGCAGTTCTTC. Protein sequence: CASSLANSGRAYNEQFF.

The V and J genes are TRBV7-9 and TRBJ2-1; D not certain. The CDR3 loop spans 12 amino acids. With 1 base removed from V and 10 bases from J, the gap between germline ends came to 8 bases. Germline CDR1 is SEHNR and CDR2 is FQNEAQ (reference sequence). In DNA form, the CDR3 reads TGTGCCAGCAGCTTAGTAGCAAAAGAGCAGTTCTTC. This codes for CASSLVAKEQFF.